Each of the 2 T cell receptor beta chains below was sequenced from the same sample in a study of T cell clonotyping in hematopoietic cell transplantation. This table comes from immunoSEQ multiplex PCR, and its TCRdb copy is limited to in-frame clones, with some not included. There are 30,000 to 45,000 clones in the sample; approximately 88% occur only once, and 1.5% to 2% lies in the top ten. Material: peripheral blood mononuclear cells. The receptors originated from a woman between 35 and 50 years old in good health. Some clones in this sample may be carry-over from other donors' samples.

The chain employs TRBV10-3 and TRBJ2-3; no clear D. The V end lost 7 bases, the J end lost 2 bases, and 10 bases lay between the germline ends. CDR1 is ENHRY and CDR2 is SYGVKD in the germline V gene. The CDR3 consists of 13 residues. Here the CDR3 reads CAITDGSTDTQYF. The DNA for the CDR3 is TGTGCCATCACAGACGGCTCCACAGATACGCAGTATTTT.

V is TRBV5-4 and J is TRBJ1-3; no reliable D call. The CDR3 runs 13 residues. Germline CDR1 is SGHNT and CDR2 is YYREEE (reference sequence). Deletions cut 4 bases from V and 6 bases from J, with 11 bases between. CDR3 in amino acids: CASSDSIKNTIYF. CDR3 DNA: TGTGCCAGCAGCGACTCTATTAAAAACACCATATATTTT.